Presented here are 27 T cell receptor beta chains from one specimen sequenced in a study of vaccination and CD4 T cells after COVID-19. Treatment defined: approximately nine-day PBMC culture with coronavirus spike peptide pools or control peptides (ViraFEST assay). Sequencing of the DNA from cultured CD4+ T cells was carried out with the Oncomine TCR Beta short-read assay. TCRdb ran MiXCR on the PCR reads and lists one entry per CDR3 protein. The table shows some 16,000 distinct CDR3 sequences, with around 53% occurring only once. These TCRs' antigens remain unknown. Sequencing was carried out using CD4+ T cells from blood, cultured in vitro. The receptors stem from a human donor who had recovered from COVID-19.

The V gene is TRBV6-2 or TRBV6-3, the J gene TRBJ1-5; D gene ambiguous. The CDR3 loop spans 16 amino acids. In germline, CDR1 is MNHEY, CDR2 SVGEGT. The V end was cut by 2 bases, the J end by 4 bases, with 15 bases between. CDR3 bases: TGTGCCAGCAGTTACGGGCAGGAGAATCATAATCAGCCCCAGCATTTT. This encodes CASSYGQENHNQPQHF.

In this sample, this clonotype turned up a few times. This chain uses TRBV20-1 with TRBJ2-3, with unresolved D. V dropped 6 bases and J dropped 1 base, with 11 bases sitting between them. The CDR3 extends over 13 amino acids. Germline assignment: CDR1 DFQATT and CDR2 SNEGSKA (reference sequence). The CDR3 loop is CSALFPGTDTQYF. CDR3 DNA sequence: TGCAGTGCCTTATTTCCAGGCACAGATACGCAGTATTTT.

The genes are TRBV7-2 and TRBJ2-3, with 9 bases aligning to TRBD1. The CDR3 loop spans 14 amino acids. Per germline, CDR1 SGHTA and CDR2 FQGNSA. J lost 6 bases, V lost 5 bases, and 6 bases had no gene match. This CDR3 is CASSITGGADTQYF. The CDR3 region has the DNA TGTGCCAGCAGCATTACAGGGGGCGCGGATACGCAGTATTTT.

The chain joins TRBV28 to TRBJ1-2, with no clear D. The V gene's germline CDR1 is MDHEN and CDR2 SYDVKM. The CDR3 sequence is 13 residues long. V was cut by 7 bases and J by 3 bases, with 12 bases left in between. CDR3 protein: CASMRTTHYGYTF. Here the CDR3 DNA reads TGTGCCAGCATGCGAACGACACACTATGGCTACACCTTC.

This clonotype was seen only a few times. This sequence joins TRBV7-2 and TRBJ2-3, with D possibly being TRBD2 (6 bases). The V end was cut by 1 base, the J end by 0 bases, with 8 bases between. The CDR3 length is 15 residues. Germline CDR1 and CDR2: SGHTA and FQGNSA. The CDR3 spells CASSLVSGSTDTQYF. In nucleotides, the CDR3 is TGTGCCAGCAGCTTAGTTAGCGGCAGCACAGATACGCAGTATTTT.

This clonotype was counted between two and nine times. This chain links TRBV6-1 with TRBJ1-5; D unclear. The CDR3 is made up of 13 amino acids. Trimming removed 6 bases at V and 2 bases at J, with 8 bases between. Germline CDR1 is MNHNS and CDR2 is SASEGT. This CDR3 reads CASRARGNQPQHF. In DNA form, the CDR3 reads TGTGCCAGCAGGGCCCGCGGCAATCAGCCCCAGCATTTT.

This chain uses TRBV6-1 with TRBJ2-7; the match to TRBD1 covers 8 bases. CDR1 and CDR2 (germline): MNHNS, SASEGT. V shed 6 bases and J 2 bases; nucleotides not matched to a gene: 6. The CDR3 extends over 14 amino acids. Here the CDR3 reads CASSKGQGTYEQYF. For the CDR3, the DNA is TGTGCCAGCAGCAAAGGACAGGGTACCTACGAGCAGTACTTC.

J is TRBJ1-2 and V is TRBV25-1; 9 bases are a match to TRBD1. J gave up 4 bases and V 8 bases, and 2 bases lay outside the gene matches. CDR1 MGHDK and CDR2 SYGVNS come from the germline V gene. The CDR3 is 12 amino acids. CDR3 DNA sequence: TGTGCCAGCCGGGACAGGGTCTATGGCTACACCTTC. It yields the protein CASRDRVYGYTF.

The chain has TRBV28 and TRBJ2-2, with D maybe TRBD2 (7 bases). CDR3 length: 15 amino acids. CDR1 and CDR2 from the germline V gene are MDHEN and SYDVKM. Trimming removed 6 bases at V and 0 bases at J, with 11 bases between. The CDR3 region is CASRGGRSNTGELFF. In DNA form, the CDR3 reads TGTGCCAGCAGGGGGGGGCGCTCGAACACCGGGGAGCTGTTTTTT.

V and J are TRBV20-1 and TRBJ1-4; D is uncertain. The CDR3 consists of 15 residues. V lost 3 bases to trimming and J lost 7 bases, with 18 bases between them. The V gene's germline CDR1 is DFQATT and CDR2 SNEGSKA (reference sequence). CDR3: CSARSPRATVEKLFF. The CDR3 nucleotides read TGCAGTGCTAGGTCCCCCCGGGCTACGGTTGAAAAACTGTTTTTT.

The rearrangement links TRBV27 to TRBJ1-6; D remains ambiguous. From germline, CDR1 is MNHEY and CDR2 SMNVEV (reference sequence). V dropped 7 bases and J dropped 5 bases, with 12 bases sitting between them. The CDR3 runs 14 residues. CDR3 DNA sequence: TGTGCCAGCACCGCCGGGCCCCATAATTCACCCCTCCACTTT. It yields the protein CASTAGPHNSPLHF.

V usage is TRBV20-1 and J usage is TRBJ2-7; 11 bases fit TRBD1. Losses at the gene ends were 6 bases for V and 2 bases for J; bases not matched to a gene: 6. The CDR3 contains 14 residues. Germline-derived CDR1 and CDR2 are DFQATT and SNEGSKA (reference sequence). CDR3 sequence (DNA): TGCAGTGCGGGACAGGGGGTACCCCCCTACGAGCAGTACTTC. This sequence encodes CSAGQGVPPYEQYF.

The rearrangement joins TRBV5-5 to TRBJ1-5, with 8 bases that match TRBD1. The length of the CDR3 is 14 residues. Germline values: CDR1 SGHKS, CDR2 YYEKEE (reference sequence). The ends lost 0 bases at V and 4 bases at J; junction bases unmatched: 0. CDR3 nucleotide sequence: TGTGCCAGCAGCTTGGGGACAGGGAATCAGCCCCAGCATTTT. Protein sequence: CASSLGTGNQPQHF.

This chain links TRBV20-1 with TRBJ1-4; 9 nucleotides align to TRBD1. The ends lost 1 base at V and 0 bases at J; junction bases unmatched: 6. Germline V CDR1 and CDR2: DFQATT, SNEGSKA (reference sequence). This CDR3 is built from 17 residues. This chain's CDR3 is CSARVGTGSATNEKLFF. CDR3 sequence (DNA): TGCAGTGCTAGAGTTGGGACAGGGAGTGCAACTAATGAAAAACTGTTTTTT.

This clonotype has just a few counts. J is TRBJ2-7 and V is TRBV7-2, with D possibly TRBD1 on 6 matching bases. Germline V gives CDR1 SGHTA, CDR2 FQGNSA. V shed 6 bases and J shed 2 bases, with 14 bases lying between them. This CDR3 contains 14 residues. This chain's CDR3 is CASSQTGTTYEQYF. The CDR3 DNA reads TGTGCCAGCAGTCAAACCGGGACAACCTACGAGCAGTACTTC.

This clonotype was picked up a small number of times. The chain links TRBV7-2 to TRBJ2-5; possibly TRBD1 or TRBD2 for D (7 bases each). Germline V gene sequence: CDR1 SGHTA, CDR2 FQGNSA. Between the trimmed V and J ends, which lost 10 bases and 2 bases, there was a span of 14 bases. CDR3 size: 13 residues. The CDR3 protein is CAIRGGPQETQYF. CDR3 DNA: TGTGCCATCAGGGGGGGTCCTCAAGAGACCCAGTACTTC.

The chain joins TRBV6-1 to TRBJ2-1; D is undetermined. Germline CDR1 reads MNHNS; CDR2 reads SASEGT. Trimming pared 3 bases from V and 8 bases from J, leaving 8 bases between. The CDR3 totals 12 residues. DNA for the CDR3: TGTGCCAGCAGTGATGGGGTCTATGAGCAGTTCTTC. It translates to CASSDGVYEQFF.

This clonotype was found a few times. The chain has TRBV18 and TRBJ1-2, with D possibly matching TRBD1 (5 bases). V was shortened by 3 bases and J by 7 bases, with 15 bases between the two germline ends. This CDR3 has 14 amino acids. Per germline, CDR1 KGHSH and CDR2 LQKENI. In DNA form, the CDR3 reads TGTGCCAGCTCACCCGAGGGGCAAGGGTCTGGCTACACCTTC. It is translated as CASSPEGQGSGYTF.

This clonotype was seen a few times. The CDR3 nucleotides read TGTGCCAGCAGTTGGCAGGGCGGCTTCAGCTCTGGAAACACCATATATTTT. Residues: CASSWQGGFSSGNTIYF. This sequence joins TRBV6-2 or TRBV6-3 and TRBJ1-3, with D possibly being TRBD1 (5 bases). The length of the CDR3 is 17 residues. Germline V gene data show CDR1 as MNHEY and CDR2 as SVGEGT. With 4 bases removed from V and 0 bases from J, the gap between germline ends came to 16 bases.

V usage is TRBV7-2 and J usage is TRBJ1-1, with no clear D. This CDR3 region has 15 residues. The germline V gene encodes CDR1 SGHTA and CDR2 FQGNSA. The V end was cut by 4 bases, the J end by 6 bases, with 18 bases between. CDR3 region: CASSSHGSPFAEAFF. CDR3 sequence (DNA): TGTGCCAGCAGCTCACACGGATCGCCGTTCGCTGAAGCTTTCTTT.

The rearrangement joins TRBV27 to TRBJ1-1; maybe TRBD1 (6 bases). Germline V gene lookup returns CDR1 MNHEY and CDR2 SMNVEV (reference sequence). Deletions cut 3 bases from V and 0 bases from J, with 14 bases between. The CDR3 runs 16 residues. The CDR3 DNA sequence: TGTGCCAGCAGTTTCAGGGCAGGGGCCTTGAACACTGAAGCTTTCTTT. Amino acid sequence: CASSFRAGALNTEAFF.

The rearrangement uses TRBV6-1 and TRBJ2-4; TRBD1 agrees at 9 bases. The CDR3 loop spans 16 amino acids. Losses at the gene ends were 7 bases for V and 0 bases for J; bases not matched to a gene: 7. Germline CDR1 and CDR2: MNHNS and SASEGT. The CDR3, as DNA: TGTGCCAGCACCAGGACAGGGGTTCTAGCCAAAAACATTCAGTACTTC. This encodes CASTRTGVLAKNIQYF.

This chain joins TRBV20-1 and TRBJ1-1; D remains unclear. The germline CDR1 and CDR2 sequences are DFQATT and SNEGSKA (reference sequence). The CDR3 consists of 12 residues. V lost 0 bases, J lost 8 bases, and 10 bases lay in between. For the CDR3, the DNA is TGCAGTGCTAGAGAGTACAAAAGAGAAGCTTTCTTT. Translating gives CSAREYKREAFF.

The rearrangement links TRBV7-6 to TRBJ1-4, with TRBD1 matching 7 bases. V was pared by 1 base and J by 1 base, with 6 bases of the junction left unmatched. The CDR3 has 17 residues. The germline V gene encodes CDR1 SGHVS and CDR2 FNYEAQ. CDR3 nucleotides: TGTGCCAGCAGCTTAGGACAGGGTTTGGGAACTAATGAAAAACTGTTTTTT. It encodes CASSLGQGLGTNEKLFF.

This sequence joins TRBV7-9 and TRBJ1-1, with D maybe TRBD1 (6 bases). The length of the CDR3 is 16 residues. CDR1 and CDR2 from the germline V gene are SEHNR and FQNEAQ (reference sequence). The V gene lost 1 base and the J gene lost 4 bases, with 16 bases spanning the gap. CDR3 sequence reads: CASSLGHGGARTEAFF. The CDR3 DNA reads TGTGCCAGCAGCTTAGGTCATGGGGGGGCGCGCACTGAAGCTTTCTTT.

This clonotype appeared a few times. The chain combines TRBV6-2 or TRBV6-3 with TRBJ2-1, with D perhaps matching TRBD2 (5 bases). V lost 2 bases, J lost 5 bases, and 16 bases lay in between. The CDR3 runs 16 residues. In germline, CDR1 is MNHEY, CDR2 SVGEGT. The DNA for the CDR3 is TGTGCCAGCAGTTACCCGAGCGGAAAAATCCACAATGAGCAGTTCTTC. It specifies CASSYPSGKIHNEQFF.

This clonotype came up a few times. The chain recombines TRBV19 with TRBJ1-6; D possibly corresponds to TRBD1 (6 bases). The V and J ends lost 4 bases and 6 bases respectively, with 13 bases between them. Germline V CDR1 and CDR2: LNHDA, SQIVND (reference sequence). The CDR3 has 15 amino acids. In nucleotides, the CDR3 is TGTGCCAGTAGTACTCTTGGACAGAGTAATTCACCCCTCCACTTT. Translated: CASSTLGQSNSPLHF.